A single sample is the source of the 14 T cell receptor beta chains below, sequenced in a study of T-cell reconstitution after alpha-beta-depleted transplantation in children (dated by TCRdb to 2015 to 2016). The receptor library was made with PCR. TCRdb shows the sequencer as Illumina HiSeq 2500. TCR libraries were prepared with molecular barcoding, using unique molecular identifiers to normalize TCRbeta repertoire quantification. Using fastp trimming at Q25 and MiXCR clonotype assembly, TCRdb reanalyzed the public sequencing data and kept in-frame beta chains. Rows with one shared CDR3 protein collapse into an entry with the most common genes and DNA. This sample is represented by about 640,000 distinct CDR3 sequences; 16% of them were singletons. The top ten clones comprise about 1.1% of the sample. The specimen comprised PBMCs from the stem cell graft donor, sampled from the stem cell graft. These receptors originate from a human donor who donated a stem cell graft to a child with acute myeloid leukemia.

This clonotype was counted many times. The chain employs TRBV29-1 and TRBJ2-3; D is unresolved. The length of the CDR3 is 13 residues. V dropped 6 bases and J dropped 6 bases, with 16 bases sitting between them. CDR1 and CDR2 (germline): SQVTM, ANQGSEA. CDR3: CSVASLSGDTQYF. CDR3 bases: TGCAGCGTCGCCTCTCTCTCGGGTGATACGCAGTATTTT.

The chain combines TRBV11-1 with TRBJ1-6; D uncertain. There are 19 residues in the CDR3. Trimming removed 1 base at V and 0 bases at J, with 16 bases between. The germline CDR1 and CDR2 sequences are SGHAT and FQDESV (reference sequence). Here the CDR3 reads CASSLVGIGRSSYNSPLHF. CDR3 bases: TGTGCCAGCAGCTTAGTAGGGATTGGACGGAGCTCCTATAATTCACCCCTCCACTTT.

V gene TRBV4-1 combines with J gene TRBJ1-4; 8 nucleotides line up with TRBD1. J gave up 6 bases and V 4 bases, and 4 bases lay outside the gene matches. The germline CDR1 and CDR2 sequences are MGHRA and YSYEKL. This CDR3 spans 14 amino acids. The CDR3 region has the DNA TGCGCCAGCAGCCGAATGGACAGGGATGAAAAACTGTTTTTT. Amino acid sequence: CASSRMDRDEKLFF.

This clonotype was picked up one time. The rearrangement uses TRBV5-4 and TRBJ2-2; 8 nucleotides agree with TRBD2. Germline CDR1 and CDR2: SGHNT and YYREEE (reference sequence). The CDR3 has 15 residues. Losses at the gene ends were 3 bases for V and 5 bases for J; bases not matched to a gene: 6. The CDR3 region has the DNA TGTGCCAGCAGCTGGGGACTAGGACAGACCGGGGAGCTGTTTTTT. Translated: CASSWGLGQTGELFF. Full variable domain (rest looked up from reference TRBV5-4 and TRBJ2-2): ETGVTQSPTHLIKTRGQQVTLRCSSQSGHNTVSWYQQALGQGPQFIFQYYREEENGRGNFPPRFSGLQFPNYSSELNVNALELDDSALYLCASSWGLGQTGELFFGEGSRLTVL.

This clonotype was recorded at least ten times. DNA of the CDR3: TGCAGTGCTAGAGGGACTAGCGGGGGGAATTCGGGGAATGAGCAGTTCTTC. It codes for CSARGTSGGNSGNEQFF. The chain employs TRBV20-1 and TRBJ2-1; 14 positions match TRBD2. V lost 1 base to trimming and J lost 7 bases; unmatched junction nucleotides: 9. The CDR3 consists of 17 residues. CDR1 is DFQATT, CDR2 SNEGSKA, per germline (reference sequence).

V gene TRBV7-2 combines with J gene TRBJ2-7; D is undetermined. Germline loops: CDR1 SGHTA, CDR2 FQGNSA. There are 13 residues in the CDR3. The V and J ends lost 2 bases and 3 bases respectively, with 8 bases between them. CDR3 amino acids: CASSLKPSYEQYF. DNA of the CDR3: TGTGCCAGCAGCTTAAAACCGAGCTACGAGCAGTACTTC.

V is TRBV2 and J is TRBJ2-3; the match to TRBD2 covers 9 bases. Germline CDR1 is SNHLY and CDR2 is FYNNEI. J was trimmed by 8 bases and V by 11 bases; bases with no gene match: 14. This CDR3 is built from 14 residues. The CDR3 protein is CASQGWRGGGTQYF. Here the CDR3 DNA reads TGTGCCTCCCAGGGGTGGCGGGGGGGCGGTACGCAGTATTTT.

A note on this clonotype: An end of the junction does not agree with germline; a read error may underlie this. V is TRBV5-1 and J is TRBJ1-1; D not certain. The CDR3 spans 13 residues. Germline CDR1 is SGHRS and CDR2 is YFSETQ. The CDR3 here is CASSLAGDTEALF. DNA for the CDR3: TGCGCCAGCAGCTTGGCGGGCGACACTGAAGCTTTATTT. The whole variable domain, filled in from reference TRBV5-1 and TRBJ1-1, reads KAGVTQTPRYLIKTRGQQVTLSCSPISGHRSVSWYQQTPGQGLQFLFEYFSETQRNKGNFPGRFSGRQFSNSRSEMNVSTLELGDSALYLCASSLAGDTEALFGQGTRLTVV.

This clonotype was counted ten times or more. This chain connects TRBV20-1 to TRBJ2-7, with 9 positions matching TRBD1. J gave up 6 bases and V 0 bases, and 6 bases lay outside the gene matches. CDR3 size: 14 residues. Germline V gene sequence: CDR1 DFQATT, CDR2 SNEGSKA (reference sequence). The CDR3 bases are TGCAGTGCTAGAGATAACCGACAGGGGGGCGAGCAGTACTTC. Amino acid sequence: CSARDNRQGGEQYF.

Regarding this clonotype: A read error is possible here, since a much larger clone lies one base away. This chain connects TRBV5-6 to TRBJ2-2; D not certain. Per the germline V gene, CDR1 is SGHDT and CDR2 is YYEEEE. The CDR3 is 16 amino acids. CDR3 region: CASSLAWTRNAGELFF. The CDR3 DNA reads TGTGCCAGCAGCTTGGCCTGGACGAGGAACGCCGGGGAGCTGTTTTTT.

There are many counts of this clonotype. V gene TRBV12-3 or TRBV12-4 combines with J gene TRBJ2-7; 7 bases line up with TRBD1. V trimming: 5 bases; J trimming: 7 bases; junction bases outside the gene matches: 11. CDR3 length: 14 amino acids. CDR3 sequence (DNA): TGTGCCAGCAGTCGGAGACAGGGCTTTGATGAGCAGTACTTC. It translates to CASSRRQGFDEQYF.

The rearrangement links TRBV5-6 to TRBJ1-3, with D uncertain. Trimming shortened V by 2 bases and J by 4 bases, and 13 bases separated the two germline ends. In germline, CDR1 is SGHDT, CDR2 YYEEEE. The CDR3 is 15 residues long. The CDR3 nucleotides are TGTGCCAGCAGCTTTGGCCCGGGTTCAGGAAACACCATATATTTT. Translating it yields CASSFGPGSGNTIYF.

The CDR3 region has the DNA TGTGCCAGCAGTTCCGACAGGGGTGGCTACACCTTC. It yields the protein CASSSDRGGYTF. The chain carries TRBV28 and TRBJ1-2; the match to TRBD1 covers 8 bases. The CDR3 extends over 12 amino acids. Germline-derived CDR1 and CDR2 are MDHEN and SYDVKM. The ends lost 4 bases at V and 7 bases at J; junction bases unmatched: 2.

The chain is built from TRBV20-1 and TRBJ1-3; perhaps TRBD1 as D (5 bases). Germline CDR1 is DFQATT and CDR2 is SNEGSKA (reference sequence). V dropped 3 bases and J dropped 0 bases, with 15 bases sitting between them. CDR3 size: 16 residues. The CDR3 loop is CSARIQTGPSGNTIYF. The CDR3 region has the DNA TGCAGTGCTAGGATCCAAACGGGGCCCTCTGGAAACACCATATATTTT.